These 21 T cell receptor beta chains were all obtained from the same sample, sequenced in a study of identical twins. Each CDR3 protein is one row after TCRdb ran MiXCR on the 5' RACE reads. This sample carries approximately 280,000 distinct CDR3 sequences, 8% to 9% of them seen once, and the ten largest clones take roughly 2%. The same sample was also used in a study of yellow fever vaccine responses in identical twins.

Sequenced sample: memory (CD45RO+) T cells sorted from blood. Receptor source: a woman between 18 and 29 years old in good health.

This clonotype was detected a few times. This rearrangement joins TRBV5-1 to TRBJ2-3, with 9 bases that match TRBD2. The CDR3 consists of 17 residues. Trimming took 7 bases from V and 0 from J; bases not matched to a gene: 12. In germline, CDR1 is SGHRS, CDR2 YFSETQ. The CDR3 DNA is TGCGCCAGCTCCTCAATTATAGCGGGAGTCAGCACAGATACGCAGTATTTT. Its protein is CASSSIIAGVSTDTQYF.

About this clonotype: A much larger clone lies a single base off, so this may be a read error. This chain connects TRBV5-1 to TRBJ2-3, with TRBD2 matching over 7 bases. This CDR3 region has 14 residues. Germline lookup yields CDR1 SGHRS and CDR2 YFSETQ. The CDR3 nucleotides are TGCGCCAGCAGCCCGGGGGACTACACAGATTCGCAGTATTTT. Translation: CASSPGDYTDSQYF.

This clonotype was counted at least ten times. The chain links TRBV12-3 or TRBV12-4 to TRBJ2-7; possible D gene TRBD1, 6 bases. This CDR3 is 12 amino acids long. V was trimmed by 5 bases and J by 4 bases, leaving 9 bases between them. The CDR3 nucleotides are TGTGCCAGCAGTCCTACAGGGTACGAGCAGTACGTC. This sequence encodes CASSPTGYEQYV.

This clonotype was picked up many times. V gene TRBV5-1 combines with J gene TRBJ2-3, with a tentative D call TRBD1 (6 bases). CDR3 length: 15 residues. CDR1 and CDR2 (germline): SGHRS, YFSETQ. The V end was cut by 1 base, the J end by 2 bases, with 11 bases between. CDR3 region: CASSLIGQHTDTQYF. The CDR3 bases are TGCGCCAGCAGCTTGATAGGACAGCACACAGATACGCAGTATTTT.

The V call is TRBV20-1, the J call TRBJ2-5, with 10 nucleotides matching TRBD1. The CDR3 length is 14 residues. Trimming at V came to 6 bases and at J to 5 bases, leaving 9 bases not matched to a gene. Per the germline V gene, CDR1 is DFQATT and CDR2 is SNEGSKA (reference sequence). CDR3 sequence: CSASGTGVSETQYF. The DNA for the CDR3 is TGCAGTGCGTCCGGGACAGGGGTGTCGGAGACCCAGTACTTC.

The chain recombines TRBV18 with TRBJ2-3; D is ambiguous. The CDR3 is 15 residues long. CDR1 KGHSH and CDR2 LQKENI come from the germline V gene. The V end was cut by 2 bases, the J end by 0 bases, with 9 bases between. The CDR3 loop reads CASSPEPYSTDTQYF. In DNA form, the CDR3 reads TGTGCCAGCTCACCAGAACCGTACAGCACAGATACGCAGTATTTT. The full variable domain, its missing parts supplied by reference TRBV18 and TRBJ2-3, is NAGVMQNPRHLVRRRGQEARLRCSPMKGHSHVYWYRQLPEEGLKFMVYLQKENIIDESGMPKERFSAEFPKEGPSILRIQQVVRGDSAAYFCASSPEPYSTDTQYFGPGTRLTVL.

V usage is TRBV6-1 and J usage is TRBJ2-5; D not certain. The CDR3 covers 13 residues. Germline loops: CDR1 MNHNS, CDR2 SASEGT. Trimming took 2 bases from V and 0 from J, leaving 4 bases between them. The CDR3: CASSETHQETQYF. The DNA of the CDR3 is TGTGCCAGCAGTGAAACTCACCAAGAGACCCAGTACTTC.

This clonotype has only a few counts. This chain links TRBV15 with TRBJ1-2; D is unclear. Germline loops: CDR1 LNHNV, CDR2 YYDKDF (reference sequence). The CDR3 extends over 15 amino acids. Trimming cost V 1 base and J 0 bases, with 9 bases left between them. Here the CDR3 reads CATSRGAGTNYGYTF. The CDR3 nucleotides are TGTGCCACCAGCAGAGGGGCTGGGACTAACTATGGCTACACCTTC.

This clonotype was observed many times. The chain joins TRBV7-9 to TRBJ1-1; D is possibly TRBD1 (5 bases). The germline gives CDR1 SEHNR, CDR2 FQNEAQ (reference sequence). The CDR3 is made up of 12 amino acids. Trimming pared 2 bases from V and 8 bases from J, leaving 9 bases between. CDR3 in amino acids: CASSLSDREAFF. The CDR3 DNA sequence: TGTGCCAGCAGCTTATCCGACAGAGAAGCTTTCTTT. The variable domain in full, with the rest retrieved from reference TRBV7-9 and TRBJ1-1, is DTGVSQNPRHKITKRGQNVTFRCDPISEHNRLYWYRQTLGQGPEFLTYFQNEAQLEKSRLLSDRFSAERPKGSFSTLEIQRTEQGDSAMYLCASSLSDREAFFGQGTRLTVV.

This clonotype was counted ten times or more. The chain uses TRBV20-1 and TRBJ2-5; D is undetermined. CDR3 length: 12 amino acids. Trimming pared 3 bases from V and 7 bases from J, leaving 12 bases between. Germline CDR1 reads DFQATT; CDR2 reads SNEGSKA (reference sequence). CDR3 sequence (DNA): TGCAGTGCTAGTTTTGGTGGTGGGACCCAGTACTTC. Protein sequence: CSASFGGGTQYF.

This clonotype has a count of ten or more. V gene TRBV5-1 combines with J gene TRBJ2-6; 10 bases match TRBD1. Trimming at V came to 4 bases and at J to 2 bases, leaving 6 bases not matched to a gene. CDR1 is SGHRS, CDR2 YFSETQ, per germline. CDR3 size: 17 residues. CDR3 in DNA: TGCGCCAGCAGCGCGGGACAGGGGAGGACTGGGGCCAACGTCCTGACTTTC. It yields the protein CASSAGQGRTGANVLTF. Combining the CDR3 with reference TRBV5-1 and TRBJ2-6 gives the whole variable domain KAGVTQTPRYLIKTRGQQVTLSCSPISGHRSVSWYQQTPGQGLQFLFEYFSETQRNKGNFPGRFSGRQFSNSRSEMNVSTLELGDSALYLCASSAGQGRTGANVLTFGAGSRLTVL.

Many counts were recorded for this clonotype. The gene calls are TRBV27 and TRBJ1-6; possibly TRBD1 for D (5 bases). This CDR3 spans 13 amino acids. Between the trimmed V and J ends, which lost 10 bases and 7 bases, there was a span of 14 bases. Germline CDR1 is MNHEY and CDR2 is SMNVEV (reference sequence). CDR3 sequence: CANGAGLNSPLHF. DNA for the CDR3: TGTGCCAACGGGGCGGGGTTGAATTCACCCCTCCACTTT.

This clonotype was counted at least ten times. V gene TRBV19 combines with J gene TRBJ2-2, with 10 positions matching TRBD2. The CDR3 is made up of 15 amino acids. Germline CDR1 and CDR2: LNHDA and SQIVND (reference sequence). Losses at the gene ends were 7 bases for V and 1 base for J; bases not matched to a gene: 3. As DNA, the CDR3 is TGTGCCAGTACCGCTAGCGGGAGGAACACCGGGGAGCTGTTTTTT. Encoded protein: CASTASGRNTGELFF.

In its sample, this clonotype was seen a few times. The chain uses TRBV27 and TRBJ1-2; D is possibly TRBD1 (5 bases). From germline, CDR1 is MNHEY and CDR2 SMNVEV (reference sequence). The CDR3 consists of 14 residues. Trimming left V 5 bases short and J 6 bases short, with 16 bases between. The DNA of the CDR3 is TGTGCCAGCAGTCGATGGGACGGAGGCGATGGCTACACCTTC. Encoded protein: CASSRWDGGDGYTF.

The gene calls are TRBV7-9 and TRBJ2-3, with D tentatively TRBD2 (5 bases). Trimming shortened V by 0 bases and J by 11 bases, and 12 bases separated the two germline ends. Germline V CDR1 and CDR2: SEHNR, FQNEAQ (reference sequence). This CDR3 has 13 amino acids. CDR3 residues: CASSLAGETRQYF. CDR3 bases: TGTGCCAGCAGCTTAGCGGGAGAAACGCGGCAGTATTTT. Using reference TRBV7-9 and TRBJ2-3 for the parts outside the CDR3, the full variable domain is DTGVSQNPRHKITKRGQNVTFRCDPISEHNRLYWYRQTLGQGPEFLTYFQNEAQLEKSRLLSDRFSAERPKGSFSTLEIQRTEQGDSAMYLCASSLAGETRQYFGPGTRLTVL.

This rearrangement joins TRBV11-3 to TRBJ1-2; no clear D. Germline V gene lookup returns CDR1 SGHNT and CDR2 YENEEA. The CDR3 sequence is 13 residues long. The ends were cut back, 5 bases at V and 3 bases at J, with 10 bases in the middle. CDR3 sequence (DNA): TGTGCCAGCAGCATACTCGGAGACTATGGCTACACCTTC. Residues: CASSILGDYGYTF.

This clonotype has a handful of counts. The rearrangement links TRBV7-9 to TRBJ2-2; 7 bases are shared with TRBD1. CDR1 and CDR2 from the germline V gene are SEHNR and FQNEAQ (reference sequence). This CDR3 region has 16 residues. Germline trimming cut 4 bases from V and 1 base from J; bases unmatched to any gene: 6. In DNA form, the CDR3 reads TGTGCCAGCAGCTACCTGGGACAGTGGAACACCGGGGAGCTGTTTTTT. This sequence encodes CASSYLGQWNTGELFF. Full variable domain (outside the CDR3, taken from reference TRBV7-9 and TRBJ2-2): DTGVSQNPRHKITKRGQNVTFRCDPISEHNRLYWYRQTLGQGPEFLTYFQNEAQLEKSRLLSDRFSAERPKGSFSTLEIQRTEQGDSAMYLCASSYLGQWNTGELFFGEGSRLTVL.

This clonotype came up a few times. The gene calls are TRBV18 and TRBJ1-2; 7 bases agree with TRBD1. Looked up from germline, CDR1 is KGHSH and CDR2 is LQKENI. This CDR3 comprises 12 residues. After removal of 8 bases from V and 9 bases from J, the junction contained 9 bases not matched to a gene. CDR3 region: CASDDRALSYTF. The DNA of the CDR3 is TGTGCCAGCGACGACAGGGCCCTGAGCTACACCTTC.

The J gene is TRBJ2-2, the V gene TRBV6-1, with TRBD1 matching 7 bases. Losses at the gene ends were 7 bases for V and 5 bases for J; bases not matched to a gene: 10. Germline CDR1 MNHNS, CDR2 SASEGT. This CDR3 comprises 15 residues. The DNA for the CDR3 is TGTGCCAGCAAACTTGACAGGGCGGAGACCGGGGAGCTGTTTTTT. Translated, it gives CASKLDRAETGELFF.

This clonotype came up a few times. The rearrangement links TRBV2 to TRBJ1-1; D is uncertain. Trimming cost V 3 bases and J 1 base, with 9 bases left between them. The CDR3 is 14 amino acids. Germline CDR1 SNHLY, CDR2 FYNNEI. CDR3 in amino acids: CASSEARANTEAFF. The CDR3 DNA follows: TGTGCCAGCAGTGAGGCGCGGGCGAACACTGAAGCTTTCTTT.

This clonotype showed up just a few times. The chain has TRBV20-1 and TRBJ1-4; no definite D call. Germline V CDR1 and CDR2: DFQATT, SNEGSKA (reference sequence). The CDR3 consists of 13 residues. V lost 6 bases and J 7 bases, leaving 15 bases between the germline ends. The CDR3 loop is CSASSRWGEKLFF. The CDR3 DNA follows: TGCAGTGCGTCGAGCCGGTGGGGTGAAAAACTGTTTTTT.